At least ten counts were recorded for the clone carrying this T cell receptor beta chain. Its target is not known. Germline V gene sequence: CDR1 DFQATT, CDR2 SNEGSKA (reference sequence). The CDR3 covers 11 residues. RNA transcripts provided the source from which TCR beta CDR3 regions were amplified. During a first-round RT-PCR of the TCR CDR3, the HTBI primer set was used. TCRdb re-called the multiplex PCR reads with MiXCR, one entry per CDR3 protein. The table lists 550,000 to 650,000 distinct CDR3 sequences, roughly 14% of them singletons. The record originates from a study of T cells in Graves' hyperthyroidism and ophthalmopathy. The study, taken as a whole, reports: A model using 13 V-J features told ophthalmopathy apart from stable hyperthyroidism.

The sequenced sample consisted of blood. This chain joins TRBV20-1 and TRBJ1-1; D is unclear. The TCR comes from a woman aged 25 to 45 with Graves' hyperthyroidism that later progressed to Graves' ophthalmopathy. CDR3 in amino acids: CCRITNTEAFF. The CDR3 region has the DNA TGCTGCAGAATAACGAACACTGAAGCTTTCTTT.